The T cell receptor beta chain described here comes from a study of metastatic and nonmetastatic thyroid tumors. For the study at large: Repertoires from malignant and benign thyroid patients were compared across blood and tumor or nodule tissue. Study results and limitations: Across blood and tumor, TCR beta diversity in malignant thyroid tumors was reportedly significantly higher than in benign nodules.

Thyroid surgery was performed in patients who had received no treatment beforehand. Authors' data handling: Between-group CDR3 differences, defined by clinicopathological status, yielded a distant-metastasis classifier for papillary thyroid cancer. Through MiXCR, TCRdb re-clonotyped the PCR reads. In this record, the V and J calls reflect TCRdb's handling and not the investigators' own analysis. This table holds under 5,500 clones, roughly 25% found once. The CDR3 totals 15 residues. V lost 4 bases and J 2 bases, leaving 15 bases between the germline ends. Looked up from germline, CDR1 is LGHDT and CDR2 is YNNKEL (reference sequence). By share of the sample, this clone is medium-sized (0.01 to 0.1%). Its antigen is not identified.

This receptor was obtained from a female donor with papillary thyroid cancer or a benign thyroid nodule (not recorded which). Some clones in this sample may be carry-over from other donors' samples. V gene TRBV3-1 combines with J gene TRBJ2-7, with D perhaps TRBD2 (6 bases). The sample was adjacent normal tissue. The CDR3 DNA sequence: TGTGCCAGCAGCCCCGGGGGAGCGCTCCCCTACGAGCAGTACTTC. Amino acids: CASSPGGALPYEQYF.